This TCR beta chain was recorded in a study of T cell changes during pregnancy in multiple sclerosis. The protocol was immunoSEQ multiplex PCR, while the TCRdb copy is restricted to in-frame clones and leaves out a portion. The sample holds 65,000 to 75,000 clones, about nine tenths seen once. The germline V gene encodes CDR1 SQVTM and CDR2 ANQGSEA. Losses at the gene ends were 7 bases for V and 9 bases for J; bases not matched to a gene: 10. The CDR3 runs 13 residues. This chain connects TRBV29-1 to TRBJ2-7; TRBD2 matches at 12 bases. This receptor was taken from a female donor with multiple sclerosis, enrolled in a pregnancy study. The sample in question was peripheral blood, obtained in the second trimester of pregnancy. The CDR3 DNA sequence: TGCAGCGCCCGGACTAGCGGGATCGCCTGGCAGTACTTC. Encoded protein: CSARTSGIAWQYF.